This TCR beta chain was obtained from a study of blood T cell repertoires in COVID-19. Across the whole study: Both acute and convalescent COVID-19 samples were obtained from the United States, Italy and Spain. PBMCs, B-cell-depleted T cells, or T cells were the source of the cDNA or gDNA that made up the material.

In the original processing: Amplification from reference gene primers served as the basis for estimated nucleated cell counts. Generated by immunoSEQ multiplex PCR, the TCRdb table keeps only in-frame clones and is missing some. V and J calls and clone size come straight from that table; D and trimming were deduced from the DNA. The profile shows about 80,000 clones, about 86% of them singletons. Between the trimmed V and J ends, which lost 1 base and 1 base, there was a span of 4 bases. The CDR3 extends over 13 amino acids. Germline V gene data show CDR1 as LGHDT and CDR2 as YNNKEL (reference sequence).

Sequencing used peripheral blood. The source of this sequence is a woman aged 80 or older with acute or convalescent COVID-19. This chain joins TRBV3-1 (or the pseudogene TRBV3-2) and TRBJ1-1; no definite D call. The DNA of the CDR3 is TGTGCCAGCAGCCAAGGCAGGAACACTGAAGCTTTCTTT. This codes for CASSQGRNTEAFF.